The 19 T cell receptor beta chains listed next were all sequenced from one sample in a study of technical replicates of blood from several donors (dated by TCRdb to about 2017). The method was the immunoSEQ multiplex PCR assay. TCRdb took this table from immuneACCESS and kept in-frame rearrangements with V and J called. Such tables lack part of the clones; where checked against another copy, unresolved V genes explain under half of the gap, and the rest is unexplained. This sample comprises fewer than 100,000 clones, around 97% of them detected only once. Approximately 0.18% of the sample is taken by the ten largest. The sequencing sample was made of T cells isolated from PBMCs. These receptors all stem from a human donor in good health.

The CDR3 loop reads CSVAGLLSSYEQYF. In DNA, the CDR3 is TGCAGCGTTGCGGGACTCTTGAGCTCCTACGAGCAGTACTTC. The chain links TRBV29-1 to TRBJ2-7, with D perhaps matching TRBD2 (6 bases). The CDR3 is 14 amino acids. Germline CDR1 is SQVTM and CDR2 is ANQGSEA. V dropped 4 bases and J dropped 0 bases, with 13 bases sitting between them.

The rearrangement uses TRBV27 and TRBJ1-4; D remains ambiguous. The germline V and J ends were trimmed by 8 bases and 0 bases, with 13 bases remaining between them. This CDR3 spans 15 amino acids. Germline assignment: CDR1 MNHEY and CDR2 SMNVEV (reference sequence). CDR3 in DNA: TGTGCCAGCGGTCCACAGAGTGCAACTAATGAAAAACTGTTTTTT. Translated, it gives CASGPQSATNEKLFF.

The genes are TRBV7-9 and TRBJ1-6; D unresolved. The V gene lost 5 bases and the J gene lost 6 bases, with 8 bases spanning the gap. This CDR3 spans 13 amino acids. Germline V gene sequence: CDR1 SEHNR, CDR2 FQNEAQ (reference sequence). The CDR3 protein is CASSLEGNSPLHF. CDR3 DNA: TGTGCCAGCAGCCTCGAGGGTAATTCACCCCTCCACTTT.

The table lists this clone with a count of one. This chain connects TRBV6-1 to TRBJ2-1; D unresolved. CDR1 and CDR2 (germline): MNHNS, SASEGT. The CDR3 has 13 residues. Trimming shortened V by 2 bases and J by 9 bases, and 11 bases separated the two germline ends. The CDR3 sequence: CASSEMAVGEQFF. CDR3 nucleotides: TGTGCCAGCAGTGAAATGGCAGTTGGTGAGCAGTTCTTC.

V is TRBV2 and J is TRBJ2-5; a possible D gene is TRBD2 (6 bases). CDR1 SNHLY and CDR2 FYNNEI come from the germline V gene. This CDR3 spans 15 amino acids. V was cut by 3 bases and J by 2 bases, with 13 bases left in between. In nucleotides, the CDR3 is TGTGCCAGCAGTGAGTCGGGGGTTCGGCAAGAGACCCAGTACTTC. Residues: CASSESGVRQETQYF. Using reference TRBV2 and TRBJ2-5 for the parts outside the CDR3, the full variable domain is EPEVTQTPSHQVTQMGQEVILRCVPISNHLYFYWYRQILGQKVEFLVSFYNNEISEKSEIFDDQFSVERPDGSNFTLKIRSTKLEDSAMYFCASSESGVRQETQYFGPGTRLLVL.

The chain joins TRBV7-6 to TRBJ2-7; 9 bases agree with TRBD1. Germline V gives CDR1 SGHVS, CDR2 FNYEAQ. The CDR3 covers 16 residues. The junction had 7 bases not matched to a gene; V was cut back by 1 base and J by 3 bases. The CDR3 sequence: CASSLGYRGQIYEQYF. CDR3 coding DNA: TGTGCCAGCAGCTTAGGATACAGGGGGCAGATCTACGAGCAGTACTTC.

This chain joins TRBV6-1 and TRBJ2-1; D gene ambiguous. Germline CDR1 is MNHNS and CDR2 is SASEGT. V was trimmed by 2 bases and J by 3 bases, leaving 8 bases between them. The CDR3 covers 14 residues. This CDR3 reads CASSEIPYYNEQFF. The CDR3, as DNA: TGTGCCAGCAGTGAAATTCCCTACTACAATGAGCAGTTCTTC.

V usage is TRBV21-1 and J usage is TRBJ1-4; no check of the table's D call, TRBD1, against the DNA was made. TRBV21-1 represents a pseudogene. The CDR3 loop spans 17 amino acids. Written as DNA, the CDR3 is TGTGCCAGCAGCAAAGCGCTTTTGGGCACAACTAATGAAAAACTGTTTTTT. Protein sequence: CASSKALLGTTNEKLFF.

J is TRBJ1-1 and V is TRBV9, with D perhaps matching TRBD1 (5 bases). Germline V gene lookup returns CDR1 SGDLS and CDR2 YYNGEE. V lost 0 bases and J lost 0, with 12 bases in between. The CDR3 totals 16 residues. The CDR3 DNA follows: TGTGCCAGCAGCGTAGACACAGGATATATGAACACTGAAGCTTTCTTT. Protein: CASSVDTGYMNTEAFF.

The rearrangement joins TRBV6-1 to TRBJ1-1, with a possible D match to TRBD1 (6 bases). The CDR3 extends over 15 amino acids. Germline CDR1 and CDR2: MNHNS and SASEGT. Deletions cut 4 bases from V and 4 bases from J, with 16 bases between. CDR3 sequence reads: CASSALTGSSTEAFF. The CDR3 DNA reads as TGTGCCAGCAGTGCGTTGACAGGCTCTAGCACTGAAGCTTTCTTT.

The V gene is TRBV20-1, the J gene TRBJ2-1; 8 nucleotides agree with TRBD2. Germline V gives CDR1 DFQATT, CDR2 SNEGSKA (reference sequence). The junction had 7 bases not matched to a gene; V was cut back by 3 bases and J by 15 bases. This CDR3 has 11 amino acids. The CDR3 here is CSASSGGLGFF. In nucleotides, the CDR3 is TGCAGTGCTAGCTCGGGGGGGTTGGGGTTCTTC.

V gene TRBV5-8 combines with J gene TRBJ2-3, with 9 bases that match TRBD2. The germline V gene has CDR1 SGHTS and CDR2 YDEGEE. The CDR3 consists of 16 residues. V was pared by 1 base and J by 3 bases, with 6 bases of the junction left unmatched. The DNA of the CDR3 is TGTGCCAGCAGCTTGCGGGCCACTAGCGGGACAGATACGCAGTATTTT. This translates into CASSLRATSGTDTQYF.

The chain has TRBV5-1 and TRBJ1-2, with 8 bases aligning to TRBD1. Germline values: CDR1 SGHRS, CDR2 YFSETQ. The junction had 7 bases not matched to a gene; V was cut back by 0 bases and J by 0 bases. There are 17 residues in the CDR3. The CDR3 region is CASSLGPMTGANYGYTF. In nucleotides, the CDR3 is TGCGCCAGCAGCTTGGGCCCCATGACAGGGGCTAACTATGGCTACACCTTC. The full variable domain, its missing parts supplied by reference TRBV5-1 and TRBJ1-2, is KAGVTQTPRYLIKTRGQQVTLSCSPISGHRSVSWYQQTPGQGLQFLFEYFSETQRNKGNFPGRFSGRQFSNSRSEMNVSTLELGDSALYLCASSLGPMTGANYGYTFGSGTRLTVV.

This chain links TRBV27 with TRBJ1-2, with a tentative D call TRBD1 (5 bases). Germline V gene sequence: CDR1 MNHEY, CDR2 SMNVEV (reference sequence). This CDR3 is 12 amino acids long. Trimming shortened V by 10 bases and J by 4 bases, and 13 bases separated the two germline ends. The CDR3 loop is CATTQVFYGYTF. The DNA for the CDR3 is TGTGCCACCACACAGGTTTTCTATGGCTACACCTTC.

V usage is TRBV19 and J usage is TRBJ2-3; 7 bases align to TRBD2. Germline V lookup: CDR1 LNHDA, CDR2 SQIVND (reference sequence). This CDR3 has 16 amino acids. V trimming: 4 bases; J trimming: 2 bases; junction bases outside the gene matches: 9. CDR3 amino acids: CASSRTSVAPTDTQYF. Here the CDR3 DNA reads TGTGCCAGTAGTAGAACTAGCGTTGCCCCCACAGATACGCAGTATTTT.

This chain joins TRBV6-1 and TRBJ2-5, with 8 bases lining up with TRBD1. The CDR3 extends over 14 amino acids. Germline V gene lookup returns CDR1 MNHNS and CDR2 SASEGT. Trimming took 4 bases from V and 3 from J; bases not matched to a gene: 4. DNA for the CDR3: TGTGCCAGCAGTGTCCAGGGGGCAAAAGAGACCCAGTACTTC. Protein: CASSVQGAKETQYF.

In DNA form, the CDR3 reads TGCGCCAGCAGCCAAGATCTTCCGAGCAGGGTTCTCCCGAACACCGGGGAGCTGTTTTTT. It encodes CASSQDLPSRVLPNTGELFF. The chain uses TRBV4-1 and TRBJ2-2, with a weak D call TRBD1 (5 bases). The germline gives CDR1 MGHRA, CDR2 YSYEKL. V was cut by 0 bases and J by 0 bases, with 20 bases left in between. The CDR3 loop spans 20 amino acids.

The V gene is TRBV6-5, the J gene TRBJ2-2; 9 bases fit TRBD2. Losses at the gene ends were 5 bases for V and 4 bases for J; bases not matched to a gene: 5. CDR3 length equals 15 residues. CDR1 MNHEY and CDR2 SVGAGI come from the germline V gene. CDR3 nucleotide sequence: TGTGCCAGCAGTCCTAGCGGGACGGGCACCGGGGAGCTGTTTTTT. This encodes CASSPSGTGTGELFF.

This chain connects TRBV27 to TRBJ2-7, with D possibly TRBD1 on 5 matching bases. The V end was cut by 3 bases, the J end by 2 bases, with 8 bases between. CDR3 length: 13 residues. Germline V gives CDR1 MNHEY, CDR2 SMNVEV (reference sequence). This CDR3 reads CASSFGRAYEQYF. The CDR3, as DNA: TGTGCCAGCAGTTTCGGCAGGGCCTACGAGCAGTACTTC.